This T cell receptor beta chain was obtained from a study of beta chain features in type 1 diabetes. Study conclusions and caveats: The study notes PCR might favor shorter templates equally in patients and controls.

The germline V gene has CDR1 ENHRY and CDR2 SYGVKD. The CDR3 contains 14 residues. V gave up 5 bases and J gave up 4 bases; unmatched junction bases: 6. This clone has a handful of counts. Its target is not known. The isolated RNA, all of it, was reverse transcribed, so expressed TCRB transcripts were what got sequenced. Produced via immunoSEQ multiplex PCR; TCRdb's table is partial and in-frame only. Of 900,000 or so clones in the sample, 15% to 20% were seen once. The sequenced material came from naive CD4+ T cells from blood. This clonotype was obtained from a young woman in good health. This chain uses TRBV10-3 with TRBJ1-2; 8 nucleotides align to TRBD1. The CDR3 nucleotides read TGTGCCATCAGTCCAGGGGGCTCGACCTATGGCTACACCTTC. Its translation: CAISPGGSTYGYTF.